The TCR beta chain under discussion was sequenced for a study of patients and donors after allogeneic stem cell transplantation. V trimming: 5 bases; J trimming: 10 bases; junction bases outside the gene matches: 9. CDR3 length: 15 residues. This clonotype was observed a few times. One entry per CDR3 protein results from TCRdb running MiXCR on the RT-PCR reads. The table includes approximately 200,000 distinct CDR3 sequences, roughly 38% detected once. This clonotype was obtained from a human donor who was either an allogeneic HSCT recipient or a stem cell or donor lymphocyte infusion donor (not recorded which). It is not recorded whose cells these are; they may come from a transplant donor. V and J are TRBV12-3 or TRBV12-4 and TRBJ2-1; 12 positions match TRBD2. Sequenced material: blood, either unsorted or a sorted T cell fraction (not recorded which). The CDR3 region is CASSPSSGGAKEQFF. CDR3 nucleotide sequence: TGTGCCAGCAGTCCCTCTAGCGGGGGGGCCAAGGAGCAGTTCTTC.